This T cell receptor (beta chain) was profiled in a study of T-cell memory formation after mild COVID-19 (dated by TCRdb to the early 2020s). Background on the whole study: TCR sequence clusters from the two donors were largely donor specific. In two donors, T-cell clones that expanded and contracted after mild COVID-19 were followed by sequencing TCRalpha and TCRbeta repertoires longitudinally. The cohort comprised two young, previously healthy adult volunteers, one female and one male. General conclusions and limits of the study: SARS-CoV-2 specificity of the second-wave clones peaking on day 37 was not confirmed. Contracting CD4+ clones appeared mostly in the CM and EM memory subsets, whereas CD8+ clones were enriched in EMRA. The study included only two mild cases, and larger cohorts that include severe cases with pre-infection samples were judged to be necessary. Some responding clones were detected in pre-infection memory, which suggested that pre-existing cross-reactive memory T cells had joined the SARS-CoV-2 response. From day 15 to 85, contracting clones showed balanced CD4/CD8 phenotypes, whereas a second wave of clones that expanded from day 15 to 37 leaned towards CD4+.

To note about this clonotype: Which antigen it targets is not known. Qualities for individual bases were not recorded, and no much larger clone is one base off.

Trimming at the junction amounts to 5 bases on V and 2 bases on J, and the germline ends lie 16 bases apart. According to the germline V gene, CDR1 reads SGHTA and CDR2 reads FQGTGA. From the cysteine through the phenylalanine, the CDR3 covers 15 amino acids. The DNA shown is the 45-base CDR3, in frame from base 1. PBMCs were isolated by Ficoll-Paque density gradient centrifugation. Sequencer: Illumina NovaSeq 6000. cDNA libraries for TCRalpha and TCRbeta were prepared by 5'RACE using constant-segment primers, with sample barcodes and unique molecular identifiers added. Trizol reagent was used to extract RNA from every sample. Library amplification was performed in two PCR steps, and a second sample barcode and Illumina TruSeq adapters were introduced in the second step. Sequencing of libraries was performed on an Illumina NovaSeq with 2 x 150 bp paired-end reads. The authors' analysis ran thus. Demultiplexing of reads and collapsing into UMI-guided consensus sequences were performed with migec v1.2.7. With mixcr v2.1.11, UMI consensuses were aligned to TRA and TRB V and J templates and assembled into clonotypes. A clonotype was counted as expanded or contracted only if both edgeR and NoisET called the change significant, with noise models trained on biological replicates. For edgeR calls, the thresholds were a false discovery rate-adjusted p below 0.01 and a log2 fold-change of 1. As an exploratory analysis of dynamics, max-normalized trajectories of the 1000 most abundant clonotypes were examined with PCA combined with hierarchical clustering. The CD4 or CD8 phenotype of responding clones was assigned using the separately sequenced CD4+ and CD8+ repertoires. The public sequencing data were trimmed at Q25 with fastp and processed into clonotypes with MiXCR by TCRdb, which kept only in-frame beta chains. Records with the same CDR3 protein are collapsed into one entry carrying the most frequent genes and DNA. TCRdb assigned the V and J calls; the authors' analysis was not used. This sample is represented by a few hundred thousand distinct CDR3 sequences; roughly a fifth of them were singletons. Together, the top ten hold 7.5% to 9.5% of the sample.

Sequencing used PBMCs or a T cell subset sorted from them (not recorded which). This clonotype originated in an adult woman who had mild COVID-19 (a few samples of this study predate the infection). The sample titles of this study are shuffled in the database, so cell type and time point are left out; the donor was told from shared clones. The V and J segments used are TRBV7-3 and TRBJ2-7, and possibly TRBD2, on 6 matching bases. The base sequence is TGTGCCAGCAGCCCCCAAAGCGGGCCCCCCTACGAGCAGTACTTC. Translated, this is CASSPQSGPPYEQYF. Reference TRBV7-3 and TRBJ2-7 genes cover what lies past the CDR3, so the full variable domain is GAGVSQTPSNKVTEKGKYVELRCDPISGHTALYWYRQSLGQGPEFLIYFQGTGAADDSGLPNDRFFAVRPEGSVSTLKIQRTERGDSAVYLCASSPQSGPPYEQYFGPGTRLTVT.